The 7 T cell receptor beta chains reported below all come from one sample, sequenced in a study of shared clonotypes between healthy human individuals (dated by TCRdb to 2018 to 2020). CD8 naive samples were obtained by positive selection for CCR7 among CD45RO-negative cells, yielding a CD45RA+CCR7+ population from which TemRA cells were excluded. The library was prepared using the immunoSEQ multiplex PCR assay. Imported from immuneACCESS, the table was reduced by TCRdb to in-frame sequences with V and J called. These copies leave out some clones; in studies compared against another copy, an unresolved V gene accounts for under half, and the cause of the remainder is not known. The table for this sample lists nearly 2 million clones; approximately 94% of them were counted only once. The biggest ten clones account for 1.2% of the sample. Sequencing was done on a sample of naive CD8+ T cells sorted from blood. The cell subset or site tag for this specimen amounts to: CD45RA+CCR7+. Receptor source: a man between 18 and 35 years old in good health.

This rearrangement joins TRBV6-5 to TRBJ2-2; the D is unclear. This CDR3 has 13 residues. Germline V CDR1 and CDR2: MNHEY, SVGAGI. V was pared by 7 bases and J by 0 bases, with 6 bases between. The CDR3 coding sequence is TGTGCCAGCATCGTTGCGAACACCGGGGAGCTGTTTTTT. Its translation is CASIVANTGELFF.

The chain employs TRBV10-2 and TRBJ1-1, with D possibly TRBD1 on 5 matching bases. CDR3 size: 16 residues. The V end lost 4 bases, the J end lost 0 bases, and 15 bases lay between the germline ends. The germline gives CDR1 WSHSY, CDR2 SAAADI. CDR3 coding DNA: TGCGCCAGCAGTGCCGGATGGGGGGTCATGAACACTGAAGCTTTCTTT. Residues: CASSAGWGVMNTEAFF.

CDR3 sequence (DNA): TGTGCCAGCATCCCCCAGGGTATTAACAATGAGCAGTTCTTC. Its protein product is CASIPQGINNEQFF. J is TRBJ2-1 and V is TRBV2; weak D call: TRBD1 (5 bases). Looked up from germline, CDR1 is SNHLY and CDR2 is FYNNEI. The V gene lost 7 bases and the J gene lost 5 bases, with 15 bases spanning the gap. The CDR3 loop spans 14 amino acids.

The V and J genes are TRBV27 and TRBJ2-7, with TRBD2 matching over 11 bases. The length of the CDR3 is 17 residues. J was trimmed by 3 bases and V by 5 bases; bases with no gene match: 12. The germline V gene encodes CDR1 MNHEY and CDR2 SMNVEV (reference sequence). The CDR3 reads CASSTLSGTSGFYEQYF. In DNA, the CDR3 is TGTGCCAGCAGTACTCTCTCCGGGACTAGCGGCTTCTACGAGCAGTACTTC.

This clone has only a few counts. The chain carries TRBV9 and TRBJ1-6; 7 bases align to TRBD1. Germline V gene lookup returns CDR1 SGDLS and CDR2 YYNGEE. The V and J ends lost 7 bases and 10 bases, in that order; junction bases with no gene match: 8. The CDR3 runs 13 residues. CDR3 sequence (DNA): TGTGCCAGCTGCGACAGGGTTGGGTCACCCCTCCACTTT. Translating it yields CASCDRVGSPLHF.

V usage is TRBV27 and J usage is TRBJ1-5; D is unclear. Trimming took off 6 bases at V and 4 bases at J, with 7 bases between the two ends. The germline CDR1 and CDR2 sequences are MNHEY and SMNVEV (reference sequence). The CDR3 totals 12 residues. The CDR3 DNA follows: TGTGCCAGCAGCAAGATGAATCAGCCCCAGCATTTT. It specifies CASSKMNQPQHF.

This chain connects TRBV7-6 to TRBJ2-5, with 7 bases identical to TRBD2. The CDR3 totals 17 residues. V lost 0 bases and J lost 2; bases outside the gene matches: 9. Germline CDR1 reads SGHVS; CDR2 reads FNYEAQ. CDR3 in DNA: TGTGCCAGCAGCTTAGCCCTAAGCGGGGTCACTCAAGAGACCCAGTACTTC. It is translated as CASSLALSGVTQETQYF.